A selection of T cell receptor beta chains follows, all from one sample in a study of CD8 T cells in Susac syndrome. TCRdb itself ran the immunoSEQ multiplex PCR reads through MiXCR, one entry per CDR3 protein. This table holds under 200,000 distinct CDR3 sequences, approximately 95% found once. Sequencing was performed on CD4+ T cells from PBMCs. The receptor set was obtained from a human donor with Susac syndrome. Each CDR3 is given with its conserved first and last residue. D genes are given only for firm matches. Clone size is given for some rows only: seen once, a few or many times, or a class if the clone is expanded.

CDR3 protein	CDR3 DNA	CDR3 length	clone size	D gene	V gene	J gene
CASGPRGSEFYNEQFF	TGCGCCAGCGGACCTCGAGGGAGCGAATTCTACAATGAGCAGTTCTTC	16	NA	NA	TRBV4-3	TRBJ2-1
CSASQDSATNEKLFF	TGCAGTGCTTCACAAGACAGCGCAACTAATGAAAAACTGTTTTTT	15	once	NA	TRBV20-1	TRBJ1-4
CAWSGTAGVGSDTQYF	TGTGCCTGGAGTGGTACAGCGGGAGTCGGGTCAGATACGCAGTATTTT	16	NA	TRBD2	TRBV30	TRBJ2-3
CASTQGNLWLHF	TGTGCCAGCACCCAAGGGAATCTTTGGCTGCATTTT	12	NA	NA	TRBV6-2/TRBV6-3	TRBJ2-3
CASSSDGGGTEAFF	TGTGCCAGCAGCTCGGACGGCGGAGGCACTGAAGCTTTCTTT	14	once	NA	TRBV5-6	TRBJ1-1
CASSVGGEQYF	TGTGCCAGCAGTGTAGGGGGCGAGCAGTACTTC	11	few	NA	TRBV28	TRBJ2-7
CGAGFGPHNQPQHF	TGTGGGGCCGGGTTCGGGCCACACAATCAGCCCCAGCATTTT	14	NA	NA	TRBV5-1	TRBJ1-5
CASSLATGSSYEQYF	TGCGCCAGCAGCTTGGCAACAGGGAGCTCCTACGAGCAGTACTTC	15	NA	NA	TRBV5-1	TRBJ2-7
CAGQWKTNYGYTF	TGTGCCGGACAGTGGAAGACTAACTATGGCTACACCTTC	13	NA	NA	TRBV30	TRBJ1-2
CASSFPPGTSETQYF	TGTGCCAGCAGTTTTCCCCCGGGGACGAGCGAGACCCAGTACTTC	15	NA	NA	TRBV28	TRBJ2-5
CSVAPRGTGTHKDEAFF	TGCAGCGTTGCGCCTCGTGGGACAGGCACACATAAGGACGAAGCTTTCTTT	17	NA	TRBD1	TRBV29-1	TRBJ1-1
CASETGGSRPGEQYF	TGTGCCAGCGAGACGGGAGGGTCGAGACCGGGAGAGCAGTACTTC	15	NA	TRBD2	TRBV18	TRBJ2-7
CAYQREGPDTQYF	TGTGCCTACCAGCGGGAGGGCCCAGATACGCAGTATTTT	13	NA	TRBD2	TRBV30	TRBJ2-3
CASSTGAIPTFF	TGTGCCAGCAGTACGGGAGCGATCCCCACCTTTTTT	12	NA	NA	TRBV12-3/TRBV12-4	TRBJ1-4
CASSSPSRGSNPYEQYF	TGTGCCAGCAGCTCCCCCTCTCGGGGATCCAATCCCTACGAGCAGTACTTC	17	NA	NA	TRBV7-2	TRBJ2-7
CASSLGGGGEQYF	TGTGCCAGCAGCTTAGGAGGGGGCGGCGAGCAGTACTTC	13	NA	TRBD1	TRBV7-8	TRBJ2-7
CSARDSSDEQFF	TGCAGTGCTCGAGACAGTTCGGATGAGCAGTTCTTC	12	NA	NA	TRBV20-1	TRBJ2-1
CASSLRRGIDYGYTF	TGTGCCAGCAGTTTAAGGAGGGGGATCGACTATGGCTACACCTTC	15	NA	NA	TRBV12-3/TRBV12-4	TRBJ1-2
CASSQTIQGGGYTF	TGTGCCAGCAGCCAAACAATTCAGGGAGGTGGCTACACCTTC	14	NA	NA	TRBV3-1	TRBJ1-2
CASSLSRGGLDIQYF	TGTGCCAGCAGCTTAAGCCGAGGAGGGTTAGACATTCAGTACTTC	15	NA	NA	TRBV11-1	TRBJ2-4
CASSRTGYSTDTQYF	TGTGCCAGCAGCCGAACCGGCTACTCCACAGATACGCAGTATTTT	15	NA	NA	TRBV7-3	TRBJ2-3
CASSARLAGSYNEQFF	TGTGCCAGCAGCGCCCGACTAGCGGGATCCTACAATGAGCAGTTCTTC	16	NA	TRBD2	TRBV7-6	TRBJ2-1
CASSADRDSETQYF	TGTGCCAGCAGCGCCGACAGGGATTCGGAGACCCAGTACTTC	14	NA	TRBD1	TRBV7-9	TRBJ2-5
CATSRGGETAQETQYF	TGTGCCACCAGCAGAGGAGGGGAGACGGCCCAAGAGACCCAGTACTTC	16	NA	NA	TRBV15	TRBJ2-5
CATSDRYYGYTF	TGTGCCACCAGTGATCGGTACTATGGCTACACCTTC	12	NA	NA	TRBV24-1	TRBJ1-2
CASSRRGVGDNSPLHF	TGTGCCAGCAGCCGCAGGGGGGTAGGAGATAATTCACCCCTCCACTTT	16	once	TRBD1	TRBV7-9	TRBJ1-6
CASWVPRLGYGYTF	TGTGCCAGCTGGGTCCCCCGGCTGGGCTATGGCTACACCTTC	14	NA	NA	TRBV21-1	TRBJ1-2
CASSLGQGATGELFF	TGCGCCAGCAGCTTGGGTCAGGGGGCGACCGGGGAGCTGTTTTTT	15	NA	TRBD1	TRBV5-1	TRBJ2-2
CASSDSVPETQYF	TGTGCCAGCAGTGACAGCGTTCCGGAGACCCAGTACTTC	13	once	NA	TRBV6-2/TRBV6-3	TRBJ2-5
CASSQDWWGRLTDTQYF	TGTGCCAGCAGCCAAGATTGGTGGGGGCGTTTGACAGATACGCAGTATTTT	17	NA	NA	TRBV14	TRBJ2-3
CASSQVTGGAYNEQFF	TGTGCCAGCAGCCAAGTGACGGGAGGAGCCTACAATGAGCAGTTCTTC	16	NA	TRBD2	TRBV14	TRBJ2-1
CSVEGGRGNTEAFF	TGCAGCGTTGAAGGGGGCAGAGGGAACACTGAAGCTTTCTTT	14	NA	NA	TRBV29-1	TRBJ1-1
CATSGLAGNTGELFF	TGTGCCACCAGCGGACTAGCGGGGAACACCGGGGAGCTGTTTTTT	15	NA	TRBD2	TRBV24-1	TRBJ2-2
CAWRRGLAGVNEQFF	TGTGCCTGGAGACGAGGACTAGCGGGAGTCAATGAGCAGTTCTTC	15	NA	TRBD2	TRBV30	TRBJ2-1
CASSEGGRNYNEQFF	TGTGCCAGCAGTGAAGGAGGACGGAACTACAATGAGCAGTTCTTC	15	NA	NA	TRBV12-3/TRBV12-4	TRBJ2-1
CASGGGRQSLAYEQYF	TGTGCCAGCGGGGGGGGCCGACAAAGTCTAGCCTACGAGCAGTACTTC	16	NA	NA	TRBV12-3/TRBV12-4	TRBJ2-7
CASSLSPVNEAFF	TGTGCCAGCAGTTTATCGCCGGTGAATGAAGCTTTCTTT	13	NA	NA	TRBV28	TRBJ1-1